This paragraph reports one TCR beta chain. The data derive from a study of T-cell reconstitution after alpha-beta-depleted transplantation in children. Preparation of the TCRbeta library involved a method that used unique molecular identifiers. From the PCR reads, TCRdb called clonotypes with MiXCR, one entry per CDR3 protein. The table lists 700,000 to 950,000 distinct CDR3 sequences, 15% to 20% of them singletons. This clonotype was obtained from a male patient younger than 18 who had a stem cell transplant for acute lymphoblastic leukemia, so the T cells may come from the graft donor. The sequenced sample was PBMCs, mostly from graft donor cells, obtained 360 days after TCRalphabeta/CD19-depleted stem cell transplant.

Here the CDR3 DNA reads TGCGCCAGCAGCTTGAGGATAGGTTTTACCGGGGAGCTGTTTTTT. Translation: CASSLRIGFTGELFF. The chain couples TRBV5-1 to TRBJ2-2, with D unresolved. Per the germline V gene, CDR1 is SGHRS and CDR2 is YFSETQ. The CDR3 extends over 15 amino acids. Trimming removed 1 base at V and 5 bases at J, with 12 bases between. Supplemented by reference TRBV5-1 and TRBJ2-2, the full variable domain reads KAGVTQTPRYLIKTRGQQVTLSCSPISGHRSVSWYQQTPGQGLQFLFEYFSETQRNKGNFPGRFSGRQFSNSRSEMNVSTLELGDSALYLCASSLRIGFTGELFFGEGSRLTVL.